A single sample gave rise to the 23 T cell receptor beta chains below, sequenced in a study of CD8+CD57+ T cells in acquired aplastic anemia (dated by TCRdb to 2016 to 2018). Reads for this sample came from an Illumina HiSeq 2000. Genomic DNA served as template for TCR beta VDJ combination and CDR3 sequence profiling. In-frame beta chains were kept once TCRdb had trimmed the public reads at Q25 with fastp and called clones with MiXCR. Records with the same CDR3 protein are collapsed into one entry carrying the most frequent genes and DNA. In this sample the table shows about 190,000 distinct CDR3 sequences, roughly 56% of which occur a single time. The ten largest clones take up about a sixth of the sample. The sequenced sample was sorted CD4+, CD8+, or CD8+CD57+ T cells (not recorded which) from PBMCs. The receptors were gathered from a human donor in good health, serving as a control.

The chain uses TRBV4-3 and TRBJ1-2; D ambiguous. Germline values: CDR1 LGHNA, CDR2 YSLEER. Trimming removed 1 base at V and 0 bases at J, with 9 bases between. The CDR3 runs to 15 residues. The CDR3 spells CASSQGEGANYGYTF. The CDR3 coding sequence is TGCGCCAGCAGCCAAGGCGAGGGTGCTAACTATGGCTACACCTTC.

The gene calls are TRBV7-2 and TRBJ2-5; D gene ambiguous. Between the trimmed V and J ends, which lost 1 base and 0 bases, there was a span of 6 bases. Germline V CDR1 and CDR2: SGHTA, FQGNSA. The CDR3 length is 14 residues. The DNA of the CDR3 is TGTGCCAGCAGCTTAGGGCGGTACCAAGAGACCCAGTACTTC. Translation: CASSLGRYQETQYF.

This clonotype is a singleton in its sample. The chain couples TRBV7-2 to TRBJ2-5; no firm D call. Trimming took 5 bases from V and 3 from J, leaving 13 bases between them. Germline lookup yields CDR1 SGHTA and CDR2 FQGNSA. The CDR3 is 14 amino acids. The CDR3 region has the DNA TGTGCCAGCAGCCCTTCCCTCCGGGAAGAGACCCAGTACTTC. Protein product: CASSPSLREETQYF.

CDR3 sequence reads: CSARGTVEQYF. The CDR3 nucleotides read TGCAGTGCTAGAGGGACAGTCGAGCAGTACTTC. The J gene is TRBJ2-7, the V gene TRBV20-1; D perhaps matches TRBD1 (6 bases). Trimming cost V 1 base and J 6 bases, with 7 bases left between them. The CDR3 length is 11 residues. Looked up from germline, CDR1 is DFQATT and CDR2 is SNEGSKA (reference sequence).

In its sample, this clonotype was seen many times. The chain combines TRBV7-8 with TRBJ2-5; TRBD1 agrees at 8 bases. Germline CDR1 reads SGHVS; CDR2 reads FQNEAQ. V was pared by 4 bases and J by 2 bases, with 3 bases of the junction left unmatched. The CDR3 loop spans 14 amino acids. As DNA, the CDR3 is TGTGCCAGCAGCTCGTGGACAGGGCAAGAGACCCAGTACTTC. Its translation: CASSSWTGQETQYF.

This chain connects TRBV19 to TRBJ2-1; 10 nucleotides line up with TRBD2. Trimming removed 1 base from V and 5 bases from J; junction bases left unmatched: 5. This CDR3 region has 16 residues. Germline lookup yields CDR1 LNHDA and CDR2 SQIVND (reference sequence). The CDR3 protein is CASSIGLSGGDNEQFF. CDR3 sequence (DNA): TGTGCCAGTAGTATAGGATTGAGCGGGGGGGACAATGAGCAGTTCTTC.

This clonotype was counted only a few times. The chain links TRBV19 to TRBJ1-1; a possible D gene is TRBD1 (5 bases). V was pared by 7 bases and J by 6 bases, with 18 bases between. Germline CDR1 is LNHDA and CDR2 is SQIVND (reference sequence). This CDR3 spans 14 amino acids. In DNA form, the CDR3 reads TGTGCCAGTACTCCCTGGGAGGGGAAGGCTGAAGCTTTCTTT. Translation gives CASTPWEGKAEAFF.

This clonotype was counted ten times or more. This sequence joins TRBV7-2 and TRBJ1-4; the D gene is possibly TRBD1 (5 bases). Trimming left V 1 base short and J 7 bases short, with 13 bases between. CDR1 is SGHTA and CDR2 is FQGNSA in the germline V gene. The length of the CDR3 is 15 residues. This CDR3 reads CASSLGDSRTEKLFF. The CDR3 DNA reads TGTGCCAGCAGCTTAGGTGACAGCAGAACTGAAAAACTGTTTTTT.

This clonotype was seen repeatedly, ten times or more. The CDR3 DNA reads as TGCGCCAGCAGCTTCGGAGATGGTAACTATGGCTACACCTTC. As protein: CASSFGDGNYGYTF. The chain uses TRBV5-1 and TRBJ1-2; D remains ambiguous. The V gene's germline CDR1 is SGHRS and CDR2 YFSETQ. Trimming shortened V by 2 bases and J by 1 base, and 9 bases separated the two germline ends. The length of the CDR3 is 14 residues. Drawing the rest from reference TRBV5-1 and TRBJ1-2, the complete variable domain is KAGVTQTPRYLIKTRGQQVTLSCSPISGHRSVSWYQQTPGQGLQFLFEYFSETQRNKGNFPGRFSGRQFSNSRSEMNVSTLELGDSALYLCASSFGDGNYGYTFGSGTRLTVV.

The chain couples TRBV5-6 to TRBJ2-7; 10 bases agree with TRBD1. J was trimmed by 6 bases and V by 4 bases; bases with no gene match: 16. Germline V gene sequence: CDR1 SGHDT, CDR2 YYEEEE. The CDR3 spans 17 residues. The CDR3 DNA reads TGTGCCAGCAGCCGGACCGGGGACAGGGGTATAGCTGGCGAGCAGTACTTC. This sequence encodes CASSRTGDRGIAGEQYF.

In this sample, this clonotype turned up once. This chain links TRBV6-5 with TRBJ2-3; a weak D match, TRBD1 (5 bases). V lost 6 bases and J lost 4, with 11 bases in between. The germline CDR1 and CDR2 sequences are MNHEY and SVGAGI. This CDR3 contains 13 residues. CDR3 in DNA: TGTGCCAGCAGAGACGAAGGGGCAGATACGCAGTATTTT. Amino acids: CASRDEGADTQYF.

The chain employs TRBV20-1 and TRBJ1-6; 7 bases match TRBD1. Trimming took 3 bases from V and 6 from J; bases not matched to a gene: 11. From germline, CDR1 is DFQATT and CDR2 SNEGSKA (reference sequence). This CDR3 is 16 amino acids long. Here the CDR3 DNA reads TGCAGTGCTAGGGATAACAGGGGTTCGACTAATTCACCCCTCCACTTT. Translating gives CSARDNRGSTNSPLHF.

The chain recombines TRBV9 with TRBJ2-1; 8 bases agree with TRBD2. CDR1 and CDR2 from the germline V gene are SGDLS and YYNGEE. The CDR3 consists of 17 residues. V lost 7 bases to trimming and J lost 8 bases; unmatched junction nucleotides: 20. CDR3 DNA: TGTGCCAGCGGGGGACGTATAGCGGGACTGGCATCTGATGAGCAGTTCTTC. Translated, it gives CASGGRIAGLASDEQFF.

For this clonotype: This may arise from a read error, as a much more abundant clone is one base away. This CDR3 fails to terminate in the conserved phenylalanine or tryptophan, so it likely reflects a read error. This sequence joins TRBV9 and TRBJ2-3; no firm D call. This CDR3 spans 11 amino acids. The V gene's germline CDR1 is SGDLS and CDR2 YYNGEE. Trimming took off 4 bases at V and 6 bases at J, with 6 bases between the two ends. In DNA form, the CDR3 reads TGTGCCAGCAGCCCTGGGGATACGCAGTATCTT. Translating it yields CASSPGDTQYL.

The V and J genes are TRBV7-2 and TRBJ1-1; TRBD1 matches at 8 bases. This CDR3 is 15 amino acids long. CDR1 SGHTA and CDR2 FQGNSA come from the germline V gene. Unmatched junction bases numbered 6, after V lost 3 bases and J lost 3 bases. The CDR3 is CASSFYPTGDTEAFF. The CDR3 DNA is TGTGCCAGCAGCTTCTATCCGACAGGGGACACTGAAGCTTTCTTT.

The rearrangement joins TRBV10-3 to TRBJ1-1; D not resolved. The V end lost 2 bases, the J end lost 4 bases, and 8 bases lay between the germline ends. The CDR3 has 13 amino acids. CDR1 is ENHRY, CDR2 SYGVKD, per germline. The CDR3 DNA reads as TGTGCCATCAGTGAGAGGGCCGTCACTGAAGCTTTCTTT. Its protein product is CAISERAVTEAFF.

The V and J genes are TRBV25-1 and TRBJ1-4, with D tentatively TRBD1 (6 bases). This CDR3 has 16 amino acids. From germline, CDR1 is MGHDK and CDR2 SYGVNS. Trimming left V 1 base short and J 0 bases short, with 9 bases between. The CDR3 here is CASSESTGTTNEKLFF. In nucleotides, the CDR3 is TGTGCCAGCAGTGAATCTACAGGGACAACTAATGAAAAACTGTTTTTT.

This clonotype has only a few counts. A much bigger clone sits one base away, suggesting this may be a read error. This chain uses TRBV7-9 with TRBJ2-7; 9 nucleotides match TRBD2. The germline gives CDR1 SEHNR, CDR2 FQNEAQ (reference sequence). The CDR3 sequence is 14 residues long. Here the CDR3 DNA reads TGTGCCGGCAGCTCGCTAGCGGGGCTTTACGAGCAGTACTTC. Residues: CAGSSLAGLYEQYF.

The chain combines TRBV20-1 with TRBJ2-1; D call uncertain. Germline V gene data show CDR1 as DFQATT and CDR2 as SNEGSKA (reference sequence). This CDR3 has 15 residues. The V end lost 0 bases, the J end lost 1 base, and 10 bases lay between the germline ends. In DNA, the CDR3 is TGCAGTGCTAGAGACATAGCCCAATCCTACAATGAGCAGTTCTTC. It translates to CSARDIAQSYNEQFF.

The J gene is TRBJ1-1, the V gene TRBV5-1; perhaps TRBD1 as D (6 bases). Germline lookup yields CDR1 SGHRS and CDR2 YFSETQ. This CDR3 is 14 amino acids long. V was cut by 0 bases and J by 8 bases, with 14 bases left in between. CDR3 amino acids: CASSLVGGGREAFF. CDR3 in DNA: TGCGCCAGCAGCTTGGTGGGGGGGGGGCGCGAAGCTTTCTTT.

The V and J genes are TRBV20-1 and TRBJ1-4; maybe TRBD1 (5 bases). V was clipped by 1 base and J by 7 bases, with 22 bases between them. The CDR3 runs 17 residues. Looked up from germline, CDR1 is DFQATT and CDR2 is SNEGSKA (reference sequence). CDR3 nucleotide sequence: TGCAGTGCTAGAGCTCCGTTCAGGGATGGGCATGGTGAAAAACTGTTTTTT. Amino acid sequence: CSARAPFRDGHGEKLFF.

This clonotype was picked up many times. The genes are TRBV5-1 and TRBJ1-1; 7 nucleotides line up with TRBD1. Losses at the gene ends were 0 bases for V and 4 bases for J; bases not matched to a gene: 6. The CDR3 sequence is 15 residues long. Germline V lookup: CDR1 SGHRS, CDR2 YFSETQ. CDR3 residues: CASSLEPGGATEAFF. The CDR3 region has the DNA TGCGCCAGCAGCTTGGAGCCAGGGGGGGCCACTGAAGCTTTCTTT.

The CDR3 DNA is TGTGCCACCAGCAGAGGTCAGAACACTGAAGCTTTCTTT. Its protein is CATSRGQNTEAFF. The J gene is TRBJ1-1, the V gene TRBV15, with D unresolved. The germline CDR1 and CDR2 sequences are LNHNV and YYDKDF (reference sequence). Trimming left V 1 base short and J 1 base short, with 4 bases between. The CDR3 has 13 amino acids.